This TCR beta chain is drawn from a study of shared clonotypes between healthy human individuals. Study outcomes and limitations: Clonotype sharing among the donors was expected to vary with sequencing depth. Clonotypes that were shared across a few donors made up roughly 5% of naive CD4 clonotypes.

Trimming pared 2 bases from V and 5 bases from J, leaving 1 base between. The CDR3 has 11 amino acids. Germline loops: CDR1 KGHSY, CDR2 FQNENV. The study ran the assay at deep level. The assay was immunoSEQ multiplex PCR, and TCRdb's table has in-frame clones only and misses some. The repertoire has roughly 2.5 million clones, approximately 90% of them found once; the top ten carry under 0.15%. This clone was detected only once. No antigen is known for it. The donors were adults (healthy and HIV-negative) with no recent acute infections or vaccinations. Sequenced material: naive CD4+ T cells sorted from blood. Subset in this sample: CD45RA+ positively selected. This clonotype was sampled from a man younger than 35 in good health. The gene calls are TRBV16 and TRBJ2-4; D remains unclear. CDR3 coding DNA: TGTGCCAGCAGCCAAGAAAACATTCAGTACTTC. The encoded protein is CASSQENIQYF.